This T cell receptor (beta chain) was observed in a study of T-cell reconstitution after alpha-beta-depleted transplantation in children. Unmatched junction bases numbered 1, after V lost 0 bases and J lost 5 bases. The CDR3 consists of 14 residues. In germline, CDR1 is MNHEY, CDR2 SVGAGI. TCRbeta library construction was performed incorporating unique molecular identifiers. TCRdb independently ran MiXCR on the PCR reads; one entry per CDR3 protein. The sample has over 150,000 distinct CDR3 sequences; approximately 7% are singletons. This clonotype was seen ten or more times. The chain uses TRBV6-5 and TRBJ2-7, with TRBD2 identical over 10 bases. Sequences were derived from PBMCs from the stem cell graft donor, sampled from the stem cell graft. This TCR was recovered from a human donor who donated a stem cell graft to a child with Wiskott-Aldrich syndrome. The CDR3, as DNA: TGTGCCAGCAGTTACTCGGGACTAGCGAACGAGCAGTACTTC. Protein product: CASSYSGLANEQYF.